The source of this T cell receptor (beta chain) is a study of molecular identifiers for immune sequencing clone quantification. Whole-study results and caveats: More than 98% of effector molecules, versus under 1% of naive-cell molecules, belonged to clones above 20 RNA copies.

Trimming took off 3 bases at V and 3 bases at J, with 2 bases between the two ends. This CDR3 is built from 11 residues. Bulk TCR libraries used previously described methods and listed TCR primers. TCRdb passed the PCR reads through MiXCR, listing each CDR3 protein once. The table lists 300,000 to 350,000 distinct CDR3 sequences, over 20% of them singletons. This clonotype has ten or more counts. Its antigen is unknown. This TCR derives from a human donor in good health. Some libraries in this study had Jurkat cell RNA spiked in. The rearrangement uses TRBV12-3 or TRBV12-4 and TRBJ1-1; no clear D gene. The specimen was naive CD8+ T cells from blood, with Jurkat cell RNA spiked in. The subset here: FACS-sorted CD8+CD4-CCR7+CD45RA+ naive T cells. The CDR3 DNA reads TGTGCCAGCAGTTTCCACACTGAAGCTTTCTTT. It translates to CASSFHTEAFF.